Listed below are T cell receptor beta chains from one sample, sequenced in a study of beta chain features in type 1 diabetes. TCRdb's table, derived via immunoSEQ multiplex PCR, lists solely in-frame clones and lacks some. The sample has 300,000 to 350,000 clones, 9.3% seen once. Sequenced material: central memory CD4+ T cells from blood. These receptors came from a man aged 30 to 45 with type 1 diabetes. Both conserved end residues are part of each CDR3. Each record gives: V gene, D gene, J gene, clone size, CDR3 protein, CDR3 DNA. The D gene is left open where the match is weak. Some rows have no size entry. The others give once, few or many, or a class for an expanded clone.

V gene: TRBV2; D gene: TRBD2; J gene: TRBJ2-3; clone size: many; CDR3 protein: CASSPTSGASTDTQYF; CDR3 DNA: TGTGCCAGCAGCCCGACTAGCGGGGCAAGCACAGATACGCAGTATTTT
V gene: TRBV11-2; D gene: -; J gene: TRBJ1-2; clone size: -; CDR3 protein: CASSPSLSYGYTF; CDR3 DNA: TGTGCCAGCAGTCCCAGTTTGTCCTATGGCTACACCTTC
V gene: TRBV7-9; D gene: TRBD1; J gene: TRBJ2-7; clone size: few; CDR3 protein: CASSLQPRDRGDEQYF; CDR3 DNA: TGTGCCAGCAGCCTTCAACCCCGGGACAGGGGGGACGAGCAGTACTTC
V gene: TRBV25-1; D gene: -; J gene: TRBJ1-4; clone size: -; CDR3 protein: CASSTNLGQSNEKLFF; CDR3 DNA: TGTGCCAGCAGTACAAATTTAGGGCAGAGTAATGAAAAACTGTTTTTT
V gene: TRBV4-3; D gene: TRBD2; J gene: TRBJ2-1; clone size: many; CDR3 protein: CASSFSGLSYNEQFF; CDR3 DNA: TGCGCCAGCAGCTTTTCGGGACTATCCTACAATGAGCAGTTCTTC
V gene: TRBV9; D gene: -; J gene: TRBJ2-5; clone size: many; CDR3 protein: CASSVGQETQYF; CDR3 DNA: TGTGCCAGCAGCGTTGGACAAGAGACCCAGTACTTC
V gene: TRBV7-2; D gene: -; J gene: TRBJ2-4; clone size: few; CDR3 protein: CASSLYGPKNIQYF; CDR3 DNA: TGTGCCAGCAGTCTCTACGGGCCCAAAAACATTCAGTACTTC
V gene: TRBV18; D gene: TRBD2; J gene: TRBJ2-7; clone size: -; CDR3 protein: CASSRPTAGGPYEQYF; CDR3 DNA: TGTGCCAGCTCACGACCGACGGCGGGGGGGCCCTACGAGCAGTACTTC
V gene: TRBV25-1; D gene: -; J gene: TRBJ2-2; clone size: few; CDR3 protein: CASRSGEANTGELFF; CDR3 DNA: TGTGCCAGCAGATCTGGAGAAGCGAACACCGGGGAGCTGTTTTTT
V gene: TRBV19; D gene: TRBD1; J gene: TRBJ1-1; clone size: -; CDR3 protein: CASGPGQMNTEAFF; CDR3 DNA: TGTGCCAGTGGCCCGGGACAGATGAACACTGAAGCTTTCTTT
V gene: TRBV7-7; D gene: -; J gene: TRBJ2-7; clone size: few; CDR3 protein: CASSKDREGYEQYF; CDR3 DNA: TGTGCTAGCAGCAAGGACAGGGAGGGGTACGAGCAGTACTTC
V gene: TRBV9; D gene: -; J gene: TRBJ1-6; clone size: -; CDR3 protein: CASSVGADSYNSPLHF; CDR3 DNA: TGTGCCAGCAGCGTAGGCGCTGACTCCTATAATTCACCCCTCCACTTT
V gene: TRBV7-9; D gene: -; J gene: TRBJ1-1; clone size: -; CDR3 protein: CASSAGQMNTEAFF; CDR3 DNA: TGTGCCAGCAGCGCCGGACAGATGAACACTGAAGCTTTCTTT
V gene: TRBV7-2; D gene: TRBD1; J gene: TRBJ2-1; clone size: few; CDR3 protein: CASSPGWTGGNEQFF; CDR3 DNA: TGTGCCAGCAGCCCTGGCTGGACAGGGGGCAATGAGCAGTTCTTC
V gene: TRBV29-1; D gene: -; J gene: TRBJ2-3; clone size: few; CDR3 protein: CSGGEGLGGTQYF; CDR3 DNA: TGCAGCGGTGGAGAAGGATTGGGGGGTACGCAGTATTTT
V gene: TRBV9; D gene: -; J gene: TRBJ1-6; clone size: few; CDR3 protein: CASSFGGRGGNSPLHF; CDR3 DNA: TGTGCCAGCAGCTTCGGGGGGCGAGGAGGCAATTCACCCCTCCACTTT
V gene: TRBV28; D gene: -; J gene: TRBJ2-4; clone size: few; CDR3 protein: CASSSQGGAKNIQYF; CDR3 DNA: TGTGCCAGCAGTTCCCAGGGGGGGGCTAAAAACATTCAGTACTTC
V gene: TRBV19; D gene: -; J gene: TRBJ1-5; clone size: -; CDR3 protein: CASSRASAGGYSNQPQHF; CDR3 DNA: TGTGCCAGTAGTAGGGCGTCGGCGGGGGGCTACTCCAATCAGCCCCAGCATTTT
V gene: TRBV18; D gene: -; J gene: TRBJ1-5; clone size: -; CDR3 protein: CASSPAGERQPQHF; CDR3 DNA: TGTGCCAGCTCACCAGCAGGGGAGAGGCAGCCCCAGCATTTT
V gene: TRBV4-3; D gene: -; J gene: TRBJ1-5; clone size: -; CDR3 protein: CASSQEYSNQPQHF; CDR3 DNA: TGCGCCAGCAGCCAAGAGTATAGCAATCAGCCCCAGCATTTT
V gene: TRBV7-8; D gene: -; J gene: TRBJ1-1; clone size: few; CDR3 protein: CASSLATGIGTEAFF; CDR3 DNA: TGTGCCAGCAGCTTAGCGACAGGCATAGGGACTGAAGCTTTCTTT
V gene: TRBV18; D gene: -; J gene: TRBJ2-3; clone size: few; CDR3 protein: CASSPQDTLTTDTQYF; CDR3 DNA: TGTGCCAGCTCACCGCAGGACACACTTACAACAGATACGCAGTATTTT
V gene: TRBV19; D gene: -; J gene: TRBJ2-1; clone size: -; CDR3 protein: CASSGGPMSTKFF; CDR3 DNA: TGTGCCAGTAGCGGGGGCCCGATGAGCACGAAGTTCTTC
V gene: TRBV13; D gene: -; J gene: TRBJ2-2; clone size: few; CDR3 protein: CASSPRDRDLRELFF; CDR3 DNA: TGTGCCAGCAGCCCCCGGGACCGAGACTTAAGGGAGCTGTTTTTT
V gene: TRBV6-6; D gene: TRBD1; J gene: TRBJ2-7; clone size: few; CDR3 protein: CASIKSRGPTYEQYF; CDR3 DNA: TGTGCCAGCATTAAATCCAGGGGGCCTACCTACGAGCAGTACTTC
V gene: TRBV30; D gene: -; J gene: TRBJ1-1; clone size: few; CDR3 protein: CAWSVEREAFF; CDR3 DNA: TGTGCCTGGAGTGTAGAACGTGAAGCTTTCTTT
V gene: TRBV30; D gene: -; J gene: TRBJ2-3; clone size: -; CDR3 protein: CAWSGEGSTLTQYF; CDR3 DNA: TGTGCCTGGAGTGGTGAGGGGTCCACTCTTACGCAGTATTTT
V gene: TRBV28; D gene: TRBD1; J gene: TRBJ1-4; clone size: -; CDR3 protein: CASSAPGQGTRVEKLFF; CDR3 DNA: TGTGCCAGCAGTGCGCCGGGACAGGGGACTCGGGTTGAAAAACTGTTTTTT
V gene: TRBV9; D gene: -; J gene: TRBJ1-1; clone size: -; CDR3 protein: CASSVISGTTEAFF; CDR3 DNA: TGTGCCAGCAGCGTAATCTCAGGGACCACTGAAGCTTTCTTT
V gene: TRBV30; D gene: -; J gene: TRBJ2-2; clone size: many; CDR3 protein: CAWSDEGTGELFF; CDR3 DNA: TGTGCCTGGAGTGACGAGGGCACCGGGGAGCTGTTTTTT
V gene: TRBV6-5; D gene: TRBD1; J gene: TRBJ1-5; clone size: few; CDR3 protein: CASSFLGTGDQPQHF; CDR3 DNA: TGTGCCAGCAGTTTCCTTGGGACAGGTGATCAGCCCCAGCATTTT
V gene: TRBV2; D gene: TRBD1; J gene: TRBJ1-2; clone size: few; CDR3 protein: CASSEVGQGARGYTF; CDR3 DNA: TGTGCCAGCAGTGAAGTTGGGCAGGGGGCGCGGGGCTACACCTTC
V gene: TRBV19; D gene: TRBD1; J gene: TRBJ1-2; clone size: -; CDR3 protein: CASRDRGIGYTF; CDR3 DNA: TGTGCCAGCCGGGACAGGGGAATTGGCTACACCTTC
V gene: TRBV5-4; D gene: -; J gene: TRBJ2-1; clone size: -; CDR3 protein: CASSWTSYNEQFF; CDR3 DNA: TGTGCCAGCAGCTGGACATCCTACAATGAGCAGTTCTTC
V gene: TRBV7-9; D gene: -; J gene: TRBJ1-2; clone size: -; CDR3 protein: CASSLAQGRRGYTF; CDR3 DNA: TGTGCCAGCAGCCTGGCCCAGGGTCGGCGTGGCTACACCTTC
V gene: TRBV4-3; D gene: TRBD2; J gene: TRBJ2-2; clone size: -; CDR3 protein: CASSQDIASGGARTGELFF; CDR3 DNA: TGCGCCAGCAGCCAAGATATTGCTAGCGGGGGCGCACGGACCGGGGAGCTGTTTTTT
V gene: TRBV5-1; D gene: -; J gene: TRBJ1-2; clone size: few; CDR3 protein: CASSFPMGASKGYTF; CDR3 DNA: TGCGCCAGCAGCTTTCCTATGGGGGCTTCTAAAGGCTACACCTTC
V gene: TRBV9; D gene: -; J gene: TRBJ2-3; clone size: -; CDR3 protein: CASSADSPDTQYF; CDR3 DNA: TGTGCCAGCAGCGCAGACAGCCCAGATACGCAGTATTTT
V gene: TRBV4-2; D gene: TRBD1; J gene: TRBJ2-7; clone size: many; CDR3 protein: CASSQTPGQGLEQYF; CDR3 DNA: TGTGCCAGCAGCCAAACTCCGGGACAGGGGCTAGAGCAGTACTTC
V gene: TRBV5-6; D gene: TRBD1; J gene: TRBJ1-1; clone size: few; CDR3 protein: CASSSSAGTGWGRTEAFF; CDR3 DNA: TGTGCCAGCAGCTCGTCCGCCGGGACAGGGTGGGGACGGACTGAAGCTTTCTTT
V gene: TRBV5-1; D gene: -; J gene: TRBJ2-2; clone size: -; CDR3 protein: CASSLSDTGELFF; CDR3 DNA: TGCGCCAGCAGCCTCAGTGATACCGGGGAGCTGTTTTTT
V gene: TRBV10-3; D gene: -; J gene: TRBJ2-5; clone size: few; CDR3 protein: CAISGAGLETQYF; CDR3 DNA: TGTGCCATCAGTGGGGCGGGGTTAGAGACCCAGTACTTC
V gene: TRBV5-1; D gene: -; J gene: TRBJ2-5; clone size: -; CDR3 protein: CASSLALQSQETQYF; CDR3 DNA: TGCGCCAGCAGCTTGGCCTTGCAGAGCCAAGAGACCCAGTACTTC
V gene: TRBV4-3; D gene: -; J gene: TRBJ1-3; clone size: -; CDR3 protein: CASSQALLLSSGNTIYF; CDR3 DNA: TGCGCCAGCAGCCAAGCGCTTTTACTGAGCTCTGGAAACACCATATATTTT
V gene: TRBV2; D gene: -; J gene: TRBJ1-2; clone size: -; CDR3 protein: CASSVRDTGFYGYTF; CDR3 DNA: TGTGCCAGCAGTGTTCGTGACACCGGCTTCTATGGCTACACCTTC
V gene: TRBV29-1; D gene: -; J gene: TRBJ1-1; clone size: few; CDR3 protein: CSVAIGGNTEAFF; CDR3 DNA: TGCAGCGTTGCGATTGGGGGGAACACTGAAGCTTTCTTT
V gene: TRBV7-2; D gene: -; J gene: TRBJ1-3; clone size: -; CDR3 protein: CASSLSIGNTIYF; CDR3 DNA: TGTGCCAGCAGCCTTAGTATCGGAAACACCATATATTTT
V gene: TRBV14; D gene: -; J gene: TRBJ1-2; clone size: -; CDR3 protein: CASSQDPSIYGYTF; CDR3 DNA: TGTGCCAGCAGCCAAGATCCTTCCATCTATGGCTACACCTTC
V gene: TRBV28; D gene: -; J gene: TRBJ1-1; clone size: many; CDR3 protein: CASSLPDRTGTEAFF; CDR3 DNA: TGTGCCAGCAGTCTCCCCGACAGGACCGGCACTGAAGCTTTCTTT
V gene: TRBV6-6; D gene: TRBD1; J gene: TRBJ2-7; clone size: -; CDR3 protein: CASASTGGYEQYF; CDR3 DNA: TGTGCCAGCGCCTCGACAGGGGGCTACGAGCAGTACTTC
V gene: TRBV2; D gene: -; J gene: TRBJ2-5; clone size: few; CDR3 protein: CASRVSDVRQETQYF; CDR3 DNA: TGTGCCAGCAGAGTTTCGGACGTTAGACAAGAGACCCAGTACTTC
V gene: TRBV28; D gene: -; J gene: TRBJ2-3; clone size: -; CDR3 protein: CASNSGTTYADTQYF; CDR3 DNA: TGTGCCAGCAACTCTGGCACCACCTACGCAGATACGCAGTATTTT
V gene: TRBV2; D gene: TRBD1; J gene: TRBJ1-5; clone size: -; CDR3 protein: CASSTDRDYQPQHF; CDR3 DNA: TGTGCCAGCAGTACTGACAGGGACTATCAGCCCCAGCATTTT
V gene: TRBV18; D gene: -; J gene: TRBJ2-7; clone size: -; CDR3 protein: CASSPSVGYEQYF; CDR3 DNA: TGTGCCAGCTCACCAAGCGTTGGCTACGAGCAGTACTTC
V gene: TRBV9; D gene: -; J gene: TRBJ1-6; clone size: few; CDR3 protein: CASSVTSDTVNSPLHF; CDR3 DNA: TGTGCCAGCAGCGTAACGTCGGACACTGTGAATTCACCCCTCCACTTT